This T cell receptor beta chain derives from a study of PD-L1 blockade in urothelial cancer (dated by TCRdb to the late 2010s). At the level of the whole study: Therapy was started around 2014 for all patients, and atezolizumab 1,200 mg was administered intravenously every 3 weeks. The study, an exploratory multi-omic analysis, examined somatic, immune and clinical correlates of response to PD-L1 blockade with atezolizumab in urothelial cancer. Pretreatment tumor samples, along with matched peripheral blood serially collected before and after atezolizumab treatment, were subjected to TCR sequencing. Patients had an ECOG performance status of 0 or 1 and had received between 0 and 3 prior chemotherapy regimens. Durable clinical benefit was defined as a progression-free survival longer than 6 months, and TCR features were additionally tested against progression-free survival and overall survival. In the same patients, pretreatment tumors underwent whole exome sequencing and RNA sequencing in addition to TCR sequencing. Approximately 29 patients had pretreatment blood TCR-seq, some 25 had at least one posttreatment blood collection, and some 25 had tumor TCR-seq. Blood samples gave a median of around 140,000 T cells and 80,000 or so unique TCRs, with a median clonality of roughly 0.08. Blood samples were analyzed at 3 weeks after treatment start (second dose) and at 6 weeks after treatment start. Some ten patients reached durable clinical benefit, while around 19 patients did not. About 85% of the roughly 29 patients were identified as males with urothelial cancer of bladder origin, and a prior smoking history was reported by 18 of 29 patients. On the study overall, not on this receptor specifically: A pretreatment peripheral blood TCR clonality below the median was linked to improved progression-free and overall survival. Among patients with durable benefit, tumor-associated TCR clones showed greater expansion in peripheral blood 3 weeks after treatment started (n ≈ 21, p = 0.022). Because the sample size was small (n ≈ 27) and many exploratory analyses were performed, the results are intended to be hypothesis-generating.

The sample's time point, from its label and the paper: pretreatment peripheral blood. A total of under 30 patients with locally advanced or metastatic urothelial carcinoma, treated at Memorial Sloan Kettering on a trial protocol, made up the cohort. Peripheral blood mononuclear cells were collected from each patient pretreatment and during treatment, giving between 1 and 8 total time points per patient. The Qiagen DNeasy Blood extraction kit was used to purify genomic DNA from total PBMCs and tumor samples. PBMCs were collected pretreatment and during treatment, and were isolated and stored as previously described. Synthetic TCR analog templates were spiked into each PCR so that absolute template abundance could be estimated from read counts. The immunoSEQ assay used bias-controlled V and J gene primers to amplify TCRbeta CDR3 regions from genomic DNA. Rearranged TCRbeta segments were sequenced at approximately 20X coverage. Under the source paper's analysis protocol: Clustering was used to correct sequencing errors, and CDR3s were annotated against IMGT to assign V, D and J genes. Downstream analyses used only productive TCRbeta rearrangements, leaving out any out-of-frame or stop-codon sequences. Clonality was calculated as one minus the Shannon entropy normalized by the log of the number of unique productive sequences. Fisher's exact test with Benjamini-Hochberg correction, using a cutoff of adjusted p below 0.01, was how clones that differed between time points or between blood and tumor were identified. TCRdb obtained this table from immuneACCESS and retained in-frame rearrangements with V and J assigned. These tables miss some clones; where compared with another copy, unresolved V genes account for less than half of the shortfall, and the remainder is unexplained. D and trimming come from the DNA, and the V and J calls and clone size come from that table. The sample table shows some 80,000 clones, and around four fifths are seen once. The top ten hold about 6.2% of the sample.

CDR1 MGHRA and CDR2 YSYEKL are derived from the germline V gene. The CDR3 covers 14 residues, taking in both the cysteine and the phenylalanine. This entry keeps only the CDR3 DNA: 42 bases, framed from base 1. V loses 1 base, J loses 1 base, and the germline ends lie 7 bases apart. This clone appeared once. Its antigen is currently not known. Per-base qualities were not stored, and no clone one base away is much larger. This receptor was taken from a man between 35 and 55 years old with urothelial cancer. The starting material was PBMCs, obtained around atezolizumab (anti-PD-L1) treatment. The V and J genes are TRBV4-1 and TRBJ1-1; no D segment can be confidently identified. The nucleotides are TGCGCCAGCAGCCAAGGGTTTAGGAACACTGAAGCTTTCTTT. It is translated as CASSQGFRNTEAFF.